The clone carrying this T cell receptor (beta chain) appeared many times. Its antigen is as yet unknown. Construction of the TCR beta libraries employed iRepertoire HTBI primers in conjunction with Arm-PCR of CDR3 regions. Using its own MiXCR run on the multiplex PCR reads, TCRdb lists one record per CDR3 protein. This sample carries around 230,000 distinct CDR3 sequences, approximately 20% of them seen once, and the ten largest clones take about 20%. Stated time point: newly diagnosed GD, antithyroid drugs for less than 3 months. PBMCs provided the RNA from which the TCR library was made. The guidelines of the American Thyroid Association were the basis for diagnosing Graves' disease. This sample stems from a study of regulatory T cells in long-lasting Graves disease. Study-wide results and caveats: Persistent patients had a count of shared public clonotypes (around 2,700) that exceeded that of new patients (roughly 1,000). The study found lower TCR diversity in persistent Graves' patients than in newly diagnosed ones.

The starting material was peripheral blood mononuclear cells (PBMCs), obtained at new diagnosis, from a patient treated with antithyroid drugs. The TCR was taken from a female donor with Graves disease.

The CDR3 is CASLGQGVSNEQFF. In DNA, the CDR3 is TGTGCCAGCTTGGGACAGGGGGTAAGCAATGAGCAGTTCTTC. The chain combines TRBV6-1 with TRBJ2-1; 11 bases agree with TRBD1. The trim removed 8 bases at V and 6 bases at J, leaving 6 bases unmatched. Germline assignment: CDR1 MNHNS and CDR2 SASEGT. The CDR3 covers 14 residues.